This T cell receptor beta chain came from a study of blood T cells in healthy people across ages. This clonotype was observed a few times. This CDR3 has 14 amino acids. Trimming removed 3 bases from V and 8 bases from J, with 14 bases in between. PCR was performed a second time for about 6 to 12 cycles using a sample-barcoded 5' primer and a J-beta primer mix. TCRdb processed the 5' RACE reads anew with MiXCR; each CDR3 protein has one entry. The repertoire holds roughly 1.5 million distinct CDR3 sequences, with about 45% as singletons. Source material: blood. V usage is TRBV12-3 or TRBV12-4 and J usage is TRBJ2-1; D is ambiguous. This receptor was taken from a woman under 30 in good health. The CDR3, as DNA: TGTGCCAGCAGTTTGCGGAAGAGCTTGGATGAGCAGTTCTTC. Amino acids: CASSLRKSLDEQFF.